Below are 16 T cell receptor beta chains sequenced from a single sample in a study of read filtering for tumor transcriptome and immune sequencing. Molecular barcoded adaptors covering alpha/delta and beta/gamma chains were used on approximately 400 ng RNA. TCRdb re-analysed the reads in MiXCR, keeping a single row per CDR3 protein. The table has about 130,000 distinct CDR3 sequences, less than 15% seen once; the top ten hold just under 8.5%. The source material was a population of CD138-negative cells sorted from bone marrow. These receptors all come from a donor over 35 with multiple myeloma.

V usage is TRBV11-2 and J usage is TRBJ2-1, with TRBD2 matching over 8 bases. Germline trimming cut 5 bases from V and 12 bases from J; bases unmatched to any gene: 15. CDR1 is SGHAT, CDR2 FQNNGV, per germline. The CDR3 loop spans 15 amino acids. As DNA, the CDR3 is TGTGCCAGCAGCATCGGGAGCGGGAGTAGGTATGGGCAGTTCTTC. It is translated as CASSIGSGSRYGQFF.

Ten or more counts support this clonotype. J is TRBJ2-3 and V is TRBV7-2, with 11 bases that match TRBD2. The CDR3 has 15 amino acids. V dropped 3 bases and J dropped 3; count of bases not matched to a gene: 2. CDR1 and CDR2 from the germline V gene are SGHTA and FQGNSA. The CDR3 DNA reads TGTGCCAGCAGCTTCGCTAGCGGGAGGACAGATACGCAGTATTTT. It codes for CASSFASGRTDTQYF.

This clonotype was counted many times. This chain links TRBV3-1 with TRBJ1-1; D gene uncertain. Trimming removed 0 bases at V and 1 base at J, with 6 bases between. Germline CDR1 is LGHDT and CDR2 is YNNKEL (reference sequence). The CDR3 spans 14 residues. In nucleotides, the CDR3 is TGTGCCAGCAGCCAAGAGGTCCCGAACACTGAAGCTTTCTTT. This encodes CASSQEVPNTEAFF.

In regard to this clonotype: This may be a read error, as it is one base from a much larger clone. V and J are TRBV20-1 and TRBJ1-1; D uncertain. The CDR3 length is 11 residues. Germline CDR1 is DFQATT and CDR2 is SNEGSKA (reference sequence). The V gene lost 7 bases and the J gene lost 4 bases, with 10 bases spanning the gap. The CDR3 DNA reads TGCAGTGGCTACATGAGCACTGAAGCTTTCTTT. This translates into CSGYMSTEAFF.

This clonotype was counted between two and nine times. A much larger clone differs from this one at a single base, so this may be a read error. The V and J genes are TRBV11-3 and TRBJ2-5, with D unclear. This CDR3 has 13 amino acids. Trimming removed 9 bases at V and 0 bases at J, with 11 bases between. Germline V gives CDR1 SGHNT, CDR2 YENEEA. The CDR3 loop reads CARPLWDQETQYF. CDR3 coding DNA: TGTGCCAGACCTCTCTGGGACCAAGAGACCCAGTACTTC.

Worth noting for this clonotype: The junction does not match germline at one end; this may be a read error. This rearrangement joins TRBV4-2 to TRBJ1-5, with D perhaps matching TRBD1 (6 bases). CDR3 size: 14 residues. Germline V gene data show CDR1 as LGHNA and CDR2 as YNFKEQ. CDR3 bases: TGTGCCAGCAGCCAAGACCAGGGCGGGGGGCCCCAGCGTTTT. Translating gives CASSQDQGGGPQRF.

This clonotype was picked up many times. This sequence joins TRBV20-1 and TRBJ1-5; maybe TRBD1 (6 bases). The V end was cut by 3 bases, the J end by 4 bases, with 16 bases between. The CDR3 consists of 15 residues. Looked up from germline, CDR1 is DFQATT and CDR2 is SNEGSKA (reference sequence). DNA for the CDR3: TGCAGTGCTAGTCCTGGGAGGGACACAAATCAGCCCCAGCATTTT. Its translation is CSASPGRDTNQPQHF.

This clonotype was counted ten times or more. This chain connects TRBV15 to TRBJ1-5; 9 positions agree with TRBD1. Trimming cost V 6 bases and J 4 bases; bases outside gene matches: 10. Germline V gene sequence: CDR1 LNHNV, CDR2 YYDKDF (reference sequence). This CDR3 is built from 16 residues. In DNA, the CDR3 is TGTGCCACCAGATCCACCGGGACAGGGTGGAATCAGCCCCAGCATTTT. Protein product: CATRSTGTGWNQPQHF.

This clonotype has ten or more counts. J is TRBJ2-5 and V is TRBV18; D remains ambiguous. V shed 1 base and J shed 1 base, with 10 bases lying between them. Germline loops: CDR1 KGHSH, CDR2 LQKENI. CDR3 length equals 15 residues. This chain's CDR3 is CASSPRGDAQETQYF. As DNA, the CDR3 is TGTGCCAGCTCACCACGAGGAGACGCCCAAGAGACCCAGTACTTC. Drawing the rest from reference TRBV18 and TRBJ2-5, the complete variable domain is NAGVMQNPRHLVRRRGQEARLRCSPMKGHSHVYWYRQLPEEGLKFMVYLQKENIIDESGMPKERFSAEFPKEGPSILRIQQVVRGDSAAYFCASSPRGDAQETQYFGPGTRLLVL.

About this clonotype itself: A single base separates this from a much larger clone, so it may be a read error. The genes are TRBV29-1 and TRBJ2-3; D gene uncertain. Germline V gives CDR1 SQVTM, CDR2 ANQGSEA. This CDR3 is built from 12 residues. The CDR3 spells CSGETATDTQYF. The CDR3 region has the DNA TGCAGCGGTGAAACGGCCACAGATACGCAGTATTTT.

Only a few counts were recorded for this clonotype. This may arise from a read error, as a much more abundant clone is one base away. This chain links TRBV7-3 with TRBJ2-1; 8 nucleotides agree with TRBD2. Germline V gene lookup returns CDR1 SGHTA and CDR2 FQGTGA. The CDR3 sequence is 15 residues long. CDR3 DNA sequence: TGTGCCAGCAGCACCTCTAGCGGGCAGTACAAGGAGCAGTTCTTC. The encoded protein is CASSTSSGQYKEQFF. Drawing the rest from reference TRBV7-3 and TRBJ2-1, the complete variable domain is GAGVSQTPSNKVTEKGKYVELRCDPISGHTALYWYRQSLGQGPEFLIYFQGTGAADDSGLPNDRFFAVRPEGSVSTLKIQRTERGDSAVYLCASSTSSGQYKEQFFGPGTRLTVL.

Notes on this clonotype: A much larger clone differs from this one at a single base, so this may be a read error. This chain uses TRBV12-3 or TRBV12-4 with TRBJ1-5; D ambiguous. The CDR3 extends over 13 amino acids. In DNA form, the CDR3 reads TGTGCCAGCAGTTTTGGTAGCAATCAGACCCAGCATTTT. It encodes CASSFGSNQTQHF.

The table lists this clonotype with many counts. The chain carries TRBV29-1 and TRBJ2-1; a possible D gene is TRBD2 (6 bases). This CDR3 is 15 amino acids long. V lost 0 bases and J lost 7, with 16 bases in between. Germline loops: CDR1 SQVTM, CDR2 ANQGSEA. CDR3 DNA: TGCAGCGTTGAAGATTGGGTAGCGGCTATAAATGAGCAGTTCTTC. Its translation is CSVEDWVAAINEQFF.

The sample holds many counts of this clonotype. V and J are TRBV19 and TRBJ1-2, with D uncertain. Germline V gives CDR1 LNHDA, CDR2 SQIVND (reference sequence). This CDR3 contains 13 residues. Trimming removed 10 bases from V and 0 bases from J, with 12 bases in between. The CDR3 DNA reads TGTGCCACAACCTCTGGGGCTAACTATGGCTACACCTTC. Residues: CATTSGANYGYTF.

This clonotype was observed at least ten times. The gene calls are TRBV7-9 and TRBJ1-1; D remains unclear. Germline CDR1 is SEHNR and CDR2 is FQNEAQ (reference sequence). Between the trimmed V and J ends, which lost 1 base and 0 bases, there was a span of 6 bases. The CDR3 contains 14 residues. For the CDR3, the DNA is TGTGCCAGCAGCTTAGGGACGGTGAACACTGAAGCTTTCTTT. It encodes CASSLGTVNTEAFF.

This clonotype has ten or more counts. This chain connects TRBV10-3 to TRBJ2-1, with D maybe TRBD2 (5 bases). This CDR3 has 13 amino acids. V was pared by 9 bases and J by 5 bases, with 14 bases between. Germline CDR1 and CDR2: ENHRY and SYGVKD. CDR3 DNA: TGTGCCATAAAGACTATAGACGACAATGAGCAGTTCTTC. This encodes CAIKTIDDNEQFF.